This paragraph covers one T cell receptor (beta chain) sequence. This sample stems from a study of control samples from healthy donors and cancer patients. The CDR3 extends over 15 amino acids. The germline gives CDR1 SGDLS, CDR2 YYNGEE. V was shortened by 0 bases and J by 1 base, with 9 bases between the two germline ends. Clones were sequenced by immunoSEQ multiplex PCR, and TCRdb holds only the in-frame ones, with some missing. The table records around 130,000 clones, about 88% of them present only once. The sequence was collected from a man aged 45 to 65 in good health. This chain joins TRBV9 and TRBJ2-3, with no clear D. The sample taken for sequencing was blood. CDR3 nucleotide sequence: TGTGCCAGCAGCGTAGAGAGATGGGGCACAGATACGCAGTATTTT. It codes for CASSVERWGTDTQYF.